This T cell receptor beta chain is from a study of beta chain features in type 1 diabetes. Study-wide context: Investigators examined around 98 million sorted cells across all samples.

A word on this clone: Its antigen is unknown.

CDR1 and CDR2 from the germline V gene are SNHLY and FYNNEI. V was shortened by 10 bases and J by 3 bases, with 9 bases between the two germline ends. CDR3 length: 11 amino acids. Overall study results and limits: Researchers could not determine here whether HLA type influences TCRB rearrangement. All four CD4+ subsets of Type 1 diabetes patients contained TCRB CDR3s that were moderately but significantly shorter.

Since all of the isolated RNA was reverse transcribed, expressed TCRB transcripts were what got sequenced. TCRdb's table, derived via immunoSEQ multiplex PCR, lists solely in-frame clones and lacks some. Seen here are around 240,000 clones, 68% observed once, and the top ten hold approximately 0.053%. Stem cell-like memory, regulatory, central memory and naive CD4+ cells were sorted via CD45RO/CCR7/CD25/CD127/CD95/CD27. This TCR was recovered from a man aged 30-40 years in good health. V usage is TRBV2 and J usage is TRBJ1-2, with TRBD1 as a possible D gene (5 bases). Input material: naive CD4+ T cells from blood. CDR3 amino acids: CATRRDYGYTF. The CDR3 region has the DNA TGTGCCACCCGCAGGGACTATGGCTACACCTTC.